The 27 T cell receptor beta chains below come from one sample, sequenced in a study of technical replicates of blood from several donors. Clones were read by immunoSEQ multiplex PCR, and TCRdb kept only the in-frame ones, dropping some. Of approximately 88,000 clones listed, about 97% are singletons. Sequenced material: T cells isolated from PBMCs. The receptors here all came from a human donor in good health.

The chain combines TRBV6-5 with TRBJ2-1; tentative D call: TRBD1 (6 bases). This CDR3 is built from 13 residues. V lost 6 bases and J 10 bases, leaving 16 bases between the germline ends. CDR1 is MNHEY, CDR2 SVGAGI, per germline. CDR3 bases: TGTGCCAGCAGAAACAGCTACAGGGCCGAGCAGTTCTTC. This sequence encodes CASRNSYRAEQFF.

The chain carries TRBV19 and TRBJ1-1; 9 positions match TRBD1. Germline V gene data show CDR1 as LNHDA and CDR2 as SQIVND (reference sequence). The junction had 6 bases not matched to a gene; V was cut back by 2 bases and J by 5 bases. This CDR3 is built from 15 residues. The CDR3 bases are TGTGCCAGTAGTATAACCGGGACAGGGAGAACTGAAGCTTTCTTT. Its protein is CASSITGTGRTEAFF.

This chain links TRBV30 with TRBJ1-4, with D possibly matching TRBD1 (6 bases). Germline-derived CDR1 and CDR2 are GTSNPN and SVGIG (reference sequence). The CDR3 covers 13 residues. V was pared by 1 base and J by 7 bases, with 10 bases between. The CDR3 region has the DNA TGTGCCTGGAGTGCAACAGGGAGTGAAAAACTGTTTTTT. This encodes CAWSATGSEKLFF.

The V call is TRBV5-1, the J call TRBJ1-5; D call uncertain. CDR1 is SGHRS, CDR2 YFSETQ, per germline. Trimming took off 2 bases at V and 3 bases at J, with 9 bases between the two ends. This CDR3 is 14 amino acids long. The CDR3 region has the DNA TGCGCCAGCAGCTTATATGGCTCCAATCAGCCCCAGCATTTT. Protein product: CASSLYGSNQPQHF.

The chain recombines TRBV30 with TRBJ2-3; perhaps TRBD2 as D (6 bases). CDR1 and CDR2 from the germline V gene are GTSNPN and SVGIG (reference sequence). Trimming took 5 bases from V and 2 from J, leaving 11 bases between them. The CDR3 length is 13 residues. The CDR3: CAWGEAITDTQYF. In nucleotides, the CDR3 is TGTGCCTGGGGGGAGGCGATCACAGATACGCAGTATTTT.

This clone came up once. This chain links TRBV19 with TRBJ2-6; D is ambiguous. This CDR3 region has 18 residues. Germline CDR1 reads LNHDA; CDR2 reads SQIVND (reference sequence). V was cut by 2 bases and J by 0 bases, with 14 bases left in between. The CDR3 DNA is TGTGCCAGTAGTATACGGTCGTTCTTAAGCTCTGGGGCCAACGTCCTGACTTTC. Protein: CASSIRSFLSSGANVLTF.

The chain recombines TRBV5-6 with TRBJ2-7, with D possibly being TRBD2 (6 bases). Per germline, CDR1 SGHDT and CDR2 YYEEEE. The V end was cut by 1 base, the J end by 5 bases, with 10 bases between. The CDR3 sequence is 13 residues long. The CDR3 sequence is CASSLWREDEQYF. The CDR3, as DNA: TGTGCCAGCAGCTTGTGGAGGGAAGACGAGCAGTACTTC.

The rearrangement joins TRBV6-6 to TRBJ2-7; 7 nucleotides agree with TRBD1. V trimming: 2 bases; J trimming: 1 base; junction bases outside the gene matches: 5. This CDR3 has 15 amino acids. Germline V CDR1 and CDR2: MNHNY, SVGAGI (reference sequence). The CDR3 sequence is CASSYRGPSSYEQYF. The CDR3 nucleotides read TGTGCCAGCAGTTACAGGGGGCCCAGTTCCTACGAGCAGTACTTC.

This chain joins TRBV7-2 and TRBJ2-2; 9 bases are shared with TRBD2. The germline CDR1 and CDR2 sequences are SGHTA and FQGNSA. The CDR3 is 14 residues long. Trimming took 5 bases from V and 4 from J; bases not matched to a gene: 2. The CDR3 sequence is CASSPTSGTGELFF. The CDR3 DNA sequence: TGTGCCAGCAGCCCGACTAGCGGCACCGGGGAGCTGTTTTTT.

The V and J genes are TRBV28 and TRBJ2-1; tentatively, D is TRBD1 (5 bases). Germline lookup yields CDR1 MDHEN and CDR2 SYDVKM. Trimming pared 5 bases from V and 1 base from J, leaving 15 bases between. This CDR3 contains 16 residues. CDR3 loop: CASSGASGNSYNEQFF. The CDR3 nucleotides read TGTGCCAGCAGTGGGGCCTCAGGGAATTCCTACAATGAGCAGTTCTTC. Drawing the rest from reference TRBV28 and TRBJ2-1, the complete variable domain is DVKVTQSSRYLVKRTGEKVFLECVQDMDHENMFWYRQDPGLGLRLIYFSYDVKMKEKGDIPEGYSVSREKKERFSLILESASTNQTSMYLCASSGASGNSYNEQFFGPGTRLTVL.

This chain connects TRBV6-5 to TRBJ1-4, with 9 bases fitting TRBD1. The CDR3 loop spans 14 amino acids. The V gene end was trimmed by 5 bases and the J gene end by 8 bases; junction bases not matched to a gene: 6. Germline V gene lookup returns CDR1 MNHEY and CDR2 SVGAGI. Here the CDR3 DNA reads TGTGCCAGCAGTCAACAGGGGGCGGCAGAAAAACTGTTTTTT. Translated: CASSQQGAAEKLFF.

V is TRBV29-1 and J is TRBJ2-5; no reliable D call. The CDR3 is 12 amino acids. The V gene lost 4 bases and the J gene lost 2 bases, with 8 bases spanning the gap. Germline CDR1 is SQVTM and CDR2 is ANQGSEA. The CDR3 region is CSVVYYQETQYF. CDR3 DNA: TGCAGCGTTGTGTACTATCAAGAGACCCAGTACTTC.

V gene TRBV28 combines with J gene TRBJ2-2; TRBD1 matches at 7 bases. V dropped 11 bases and J dropped 4; count of bases not matched to a gene: 7. The CDR3 is 13 residues long. Germline values: CDR1 MDHEN, CDR2 SYDVKM. CDR3 residues: CAQRDSVTGELFF. As DNA, the CDR3 is TGTGCCCAAAGGGACAGCGTCACCGGGGAGCTGTTTTTT. The whole variable domain, remainder taken from reference TRBV28 and TRBJ2-2, is DVKVTQSSRYLVKRTGEKVFLECVQDMDHENMFWYRQDPGLGLRLIYFSYDVKMKEKGDIPEGYSVSREKKERFSLILESASTNQTSMYLCAQRDSVTGELFFGEGSRLTVL.

The J gene is TRBJ1-2, the V gene TRBV4-3; 9 positions match TRBD1. With V trimmed by 0 bases and J by 4 bases, 12 bases remained unmatched. The length of the CDR3 is 18 residues. Germline V lookup: CDR1 LGHNA, CDR2 YSLEER. This CDR3 reads CASSQDIQEGQGVYGYTF. The DNA of the CDR3 is TGCGCCAGCAGCCAAGATATTCAGGAGGGACAGGGCGTCTATGGCTACACCTTC.

This rearrangement joins TRBV7-9 to TRBJ2-2; perhaps TRBD1 as D (6 bases). The V gene's germline CDR1 is SEHNR and CDR2 FQNEAQ (reference sequence). V was pared by 2 bases and J by 5 bases, with 6 bases between. The CDR3 has 13 residues. The CDR3 protein is CASSLQGTGELFF. The CDR3 bases are TGTGCCAGCAGCTTACAGGGGACCGGGGAGCTGTTTTTT.

The V call is TRBV5-1, the J call TRBJ1-5; 7 bases map to TRBD1. The CDR3 totals 15 residues. With V trimmed by 2 bases and J by 6 bases, 8 bases remained unmatched. From germline, CDR1 is SGHRS and CDR2 YFSETQ. As DNA, the CDR3 is TGCGCCAGCAGCTTAGAGCCAGGGGGACTTCAGCCCCAGCATTTT. This sequence encodes CASSLEPGGLQPQHF.

V gene TRBV27 combines with J gene TRBJ1-2; TRBD1 is a possible D gene (5 bases). Per the germline V gene, CDR1 is MNHEY and CDR2 is SMNVEV (reference sequence). This CDR3 is built from 13 residues. V was clipped by 4 bases and J by 8 bases, with 14 bases between them. This CDR3 is CASSWAGDRGYTF. CDR3 nucleotide sequence: TGTGCCAGCAGTTGGGCGGGGGATAGAGGCTACACCTTC.

The V and J genes are TRBV7-2 and TRBJ1-1, with D possibly matching TRBD1 (5 bases). V was trimmed by 4 bases and J by 2 bases, leaving 11 bases between them. CDR3 size: 14 residues. The germline gives CDR1 SGHTA, CDR2 FQGNSA. Here the CDR3 DNA reads TGTGCCAGCAGCTCCCGCGGGGCTAACACTGAAGCTTTCTTT. Its translation is CASSSRGANTEAFF.

This clone was seen just once. The J gene is TRBJ2-7, the V gene TRBV7-3; weak D call: TRBD1 (6 bases). Per germline, CDR1 SGHTA and CDR2 FQGTGA. The CDR3 runs to 12 residues. The V gene lost 4 bases and the J gene lost 5 bases, with 9 bases spanning the gap. This chain's CDR3 is CASSSGVDEQYF. In DNA form, the CDR3 reads TGTGCCAGCAGCTCAGGGGTGGACGAGCAGTACTTC.

This chain connects TRBV10-3 to TRBJ2-3; 7 bases map to TRBD2. With V trimmed by 2 bases and J by 2 bases, 4 bases remained unmatched. This CDR3 contains 15 residues. From germline, CDR1 is ENHRY and CDR2 SYGVKD. The CDR3 region is CAISETSAYTDTQYF. CDR3 DNA sequence: TGTGCCATCAGTGAGACTAGCGCCTACACAGATACGCAGTATTTT.

This rearrangement joins TRBV2 to TRBJ1-1; D remains unclear. Trimming cost V 3 bases and J 3 bases, with 8 bases left between them. Per the germline V gene, CDR1 is SNHLY and CDR2 is FYNNEI. This CDR3 comprises 13 residues. The DNA for the CDR3 is TGTGCCAGCAGTGAGGAACGGGACACTGAAGCTTTCTTT. Translated: CASSEERDTEAFF.

The rearrangement uses TRBV5-1 and TRBJ1-1; 10 bases are shared with TRBD1. The CDR3 spans 14 residues. Germline V gives CDR1 SGHRS, CDR2 YFSETQ. V shed 5 bases, J shed 7 bases, and the junction held 8 bases outside the gene matches. CDR3 DNA: TGCGCCAGCAGTCTCCGGGACAGGGGTCATGAAGCTTTCTTT. Its protein is CASSLRDRGHEAFF.

V usage is TRBV5-5 and J usage is TRBJ2-7; weak D call: TRBD2 (5 bases). V was pared by 1 base and J by 4 bases, with 6 bases between. This CDR3 contains 12 residues. The V gene's germline CDR1 is SGHKS and CDR2 YYEKEE (reference sequence). CDR3 coding DNA: TGTGCCAGCAGCTTGACGGGGTACGAGCAGTACTTC. Protein product: CASSLTGYEQYF. Full variable domain (outside the CDR3, taken from reference TRBV5-5 and TRBJ2-7): DAGVTQSPTHLIKTRGQQVTLRCSPISGHKSVSWYQQVLGQGPQFIFQYYEKEERGRGNFPDRFSARQFPNYSSELNVNALLLGDSALYLCASSLTGYEQYFGPGTRLTVT.

This rearrangement joins TRBV10-3 to TRBJ1-1; a weak D match, TRBD1 (5 bases). Trimming left V 9 bases short and J 2 bases short, with 10 bases between. Germline loops: CDR1 ENHRY, CDR2 SYGVKD. The CDR3 runs 12 residues. Here the CDR3 reads CAMGGRNTEAFF. In nucleotides, the CDR3 is TGTGCCATGGGGGGACGAAACACTGAAGCTTTCTTT.

The V and J genes are TRBV2 and TRBJ2-3; TRBD1 matches 7 bases. After removal of 0 bases from V and 3 bases from J, the junction contained 3 bases not matched to a gene. The length of the CDR3 is 15 residues. Germline V gives CDR1 SNHLY, CDR2 FYNNEI. In DNA, the CDR3 is TGTGCCAGCAGTGAAGCAGGGGGCAAAACAGATACGCAGTATTTT. Amino acid sequence: CASSEAGGKTDTQYF.

This CDR3 is CASSLALAGLETQYF. CDR3 nucleotides: TGCGCCAGCAGCTTGGCCCTCGCGGGATTAGAGACCCAGTACTTC. The J gene is TRBJ2-5, the V gene TRBV5-1; perhaps TRBD2 as D (6 bases). V was shortened by 0 bases and J by 4 bases, with 13 bases between the two germline ends. Germline-derived CDR1 and CDR2 are SGHRS and YFSETQ. This CDR3 comprises 15 residues.

The chain joins TRBV28 to TRBJ1-4; tentative D call: TRBD1 (6 bases). V dropped 8 bases and J dropped 4 bases, with 14 bases sitting between them. The germline V gene encodes CDR1 MDHEN and CDR2 SYDVKM. The CDR3 consists of 14 residues. The CDR3 spells CASGEGGLNEKLFF. In nucleotides, the CDR3 is TGTGCCAGCGGGGAGGGGGGCCTTAATGAAAAACTGTTTTTT.